A selection of T cell receptor beta chains follows, all from one sample in a study of beta chain features in type 1 diabetes. Libraries were prepared by immunoSEQ multiplex PCR; TCRdb keeps only in-frame clonotypes and omits some of them. Seen here are 240,000 or so clones, roughly 70% observed once, and the top ten hold 0.053%. The material sequenced was naive CD4+ T cells from blood. All receptors derive from a man aged 25-45 years in good health. The CDR3 runs from the conserved cysteine through the conserved F or W. The D gene is left open where the match is weak. The listing skips clone size in some rows; elsewhere it reads once, few, many or a size class.

size: .
D: .
J: TRBJ2-6
V: TRBV15
DNA: TGTGCCACCAGCAGAGATGGCAGGTTCTCTGGGGCCAACGTCCTGACTTTC
CDR3: CATSRDGRFSGANVLTF

size: .
D: .
J: TRBJ1-1
V: TRBV30
DNA: TGTGCCTGGTGCGTACAGGTAGACACTGAAGCTTTCTTT
CDR3: CAWCVQVDTEAFF

size: .
D: .
J: TRBJ2-7
V: TRBV30
DNA: TGTGCCTGGAGTACGAGCTCCTACGAGCAGTACTTC
CDR3: CAWSTSSYEQYF

size: .
D: .
J: TRBJ2-7
V: TRBV5-1
DNA: TGCGCCAGCAGCTTGATCGTGGGGGGCTCCTACGAGCAGTACTTC
CDR3: CASSLIVGGSYEQYF

size: .
D: .
J: TRBJ2-5
V: TRBV29-1
DNA: TGCAGCGTTGAGAGGGGGAGTCAAGAGACCCAGTACTTC
CDR3: CSVERGSQETQYF

size: few
D: .
J: TRBJ2-1
V: TRBV29-1
DNA: TGCAGCGTTGAAGGCTCGTTTTTATACAATGAGCAGTTCTTC
CDR3: CSVEGSFLYNEQFF

size: .
D: TRBD1
J: TRBJ2-1
V: TRBV30
DNA: TGTGCCTGGGCACCCGACAGGGGAAGGGACAATGAGCAGTTCTTC
CDR3: CAWAPDRGRDNEQFF

size: .
D: TRBD1
J: TRBJ2-3
V: TRBV7-9
DNA: TGTGCCAGCAGCACACGACAGGGGCCAGATACGCAGTATTTT
CDR3: CASSTRQGPDTQYF

size: .
D: .
J: TRBJ2-3
V: TRBV4-1
DNA: TGCGCCAGCAGCCAAGATTTAGGGAGTGGCACAGATACGCAGTATTTT
CDR3: CASSQDLGSGTDTQYF

size: .
D: .
J: TRBJ1-1
V: TRBV30
DNA: TGTGCCTGGATCCTACTCCAGGGTCGGACTGAAGCTTTCTTT
CDR3: CAWILLQGRTEAFF

size: .
D: TRBD1
J: TRBJ2-1
V: TRBV11-2
DNA: TGTGCCAGCAGCCAACCGGGACAGGGCAACAATGAGCAGTTCTTC
CDR3: CASSQPGQGNNEQFF

size: .
D: TRBD1
J: TRBJ2-1
V: TRBV7-8
DNA: TGTGCCAGCAGCATTATAGGACAGGGAGGAAATGAGCAGTTCTTC
CDR3: CASSIIGQGGNEQFF

size: .
D: .
J: TRBJ2-5
V: TRBV30
DNA: TGTGCCTGGAGTCTCGCCGGGACCCAGTACTTC
CDR3: CAWSLAGTQYF

size: few
D: .
J: TRBJ2-7
V: TRBV6-5
DNA: TGTGCCAGCAGCCCTAGTCGGGGTGAGCAGTACTTC
CDR3: CASSPSRGEQYF

size: .
D: .
J: TRBJ2-2
V: TRBV30
DNA: TGTGCCTGGAGTGGAGTGTTAGCAGAAGGACCGAACACCGGGGAGCTGTTTTTT
CDR3: CAWSGVLAEGPNTGELFF

size: .
D: .
J: TRBJ2-1
V: TRBV2
DNA: TGTGCCAGCAGTCAGGGGCCCCCAGTGCAGTTCTTC
CDR3: CASSQGPPVQFF

size: .
D: .
J: TRBJ2-1
V: TRBV9
DNA: TGTGCCAGCAGCGTAGAACTTTCAGCGATTTACGAGCAGTTCTTC
CDR3: CASSVELSAIYEQFF

size: .
D: .
J: TRBJ2-7
V: TRBV2
DNA: TGTGCCAGCAGTGCCCGAAGAGACGAGCAGTACTTC
CDR3: CASSARRDEQYF

size: .
D: TRBD2
J: TRBJ2-5
V: TRBV9
DNA: TGTGCCAGCAGCGTTGGAAATAGCGGGAGACAAGAGACCCAGTACTTC
CDR3: CASSVGNSGRQETQYF

size: once
D: TRBD2
J: TRBJ2-3
V: TRBV7-2
DNA: TGTGCCAGCAGCTCCTCGGGACTAACTTCAGATACGCAGTATTTT
CDR3: CASSSSGLTSDTQYF

size: .
D: TRBD2
J: TRBJ2-7
V: TRBV7-9
DNA: TGTGCCAGCAGCGCTAGCGGATACGAGCAGTACTTC
CDR3: CASSASGYEQYF

size: .
D: .
J: TRBJ2-5
V: TRBV11-1
DNA: TGTGCCAGCAGCTTAGCCCAGTTAGAGACCCAGTACTTC
CDR3: CASSLAQLETQYF

size: few
D: TRBD2
J: TRBJ2-7
V: TRBV4-3
DNA: TGCGCCAGCAGCCAAGGTCATATAGCGGGAGCGACCACCTACGAGCAGTACTTC
CDR3: CASSQGHIAGATTYEQYF

size: .
D: TRBD2
J: TRBJ2-3
V: TRBV30
DNA: TGTGCCTGGAGCGGAGGACTAGCAGGCACAGATACGCAGTATTTT
CDR3: CAWSGGLAGTDTQYF

size: .
D: .
J: TRBJ2-5
V: TRBV29-1
DNA: TGCAGCGTTGATCCACTGGGTGGTAGCGTCCGGCAAGAGACCCAGTACTTC
CDR3: CSVDPLGGSVRQETQYF

size: .
D: TRBD2
J: TRBJ2-3
V: TRBV6-6
DNA: TGTGCCAGCAGTCGTGGACTAGCGGGTATTCAGCAGTATTTT
CDR3: CASSRGLAGIQQYF

size: .
D: TRBD1
J: TRBJ2-5
V: TRBV2
DNA: TGTGCCGGCCGGGACAGGCAAAGGGCCCAGTACTTC
CDR3: CAGRDRQRAQYF

size: .
D: .
J: TRBJ2-7
V: TRBV7-2
DNA: TGTGCCAGCAGCTTAGAACTGGCTAGGGCCGAGCAGTACTTC
CDR3: CASSLELARAEQYF

size: .
D: .
J: TRBJ2-3
V: TRBV29-1
DNA: TGCAGCGCCGCATCCGGCCTACCTAGCACAGATACGCAGTATTTT
CDR3: CSAASGLPSTDTQYF

size: few
D: TRBD2
J: TRBJ2-7
V: TRBV20-1
DNA: TGCACCCTAGGACTAGTGGGGGAGCAGTACTTC
CDR3: CTLGLVGEQYF

size: .
D: .
J: TRBJ1-4
V: TRBV6-6
DNA: TGTGCCAGCAGTTACAGGGATGAAAAACTGTTTTTT
CDR3: CASSYRDEKLFF

size: .
D: TRBD1
J: TRBJ1-3
V: TRBV30
DNA: TGTGCCTGGAGTTTGGGGACAGCGGGAAACACCATATATTTT
CDR3: CAWSLGTAGNTIYF

size: once
D: .
J: TRBJ1-1
V: TRBV29-1
DNA: TGCAGCGTTGAGTCTCGGTTGAACACTGAAGCTTTCTTT
CDR3: CSVESRLNTEAFF

size: .
D: .
J: TRBJ2-5
V: TRBV15
DNA: TGTGCCACCAGCTCCCGACTAGAGGAGACCCAGTACTTC
CDR3: CATSSRLEETQYF

size: .
D: .
J: TRBJ2-3
V: TRBV30
DNA: TGTGCCTGGAGTCCTTACCCAATGGGTACAGATACGCAGTATTTT
CDR3: CAWSPYPMGTDTQYF

size: .
D: .
J: TRBJ2-3
V: TRBV2
DNA: TGTGCCAGCAGTGTTCAGGGTGGAGATACGCAGTATTTT
CDR3: CASSVQGGDTQYF

size: few
D: .
J: TRBJ2-1
V: TRBV30
DNA: TGTGCCTGGAGCATTGAAGGCGGGCCTGAGCAGTTCTTC
CDR3: CAWSIEGGPEQFF

size: .
D: .
J: TRBJ2-7
V: TRBV9
DNA: TGTGCCAGCAGCGTAGCCGTCGAAGGAGGGTCCTACGAGCAGTACTTC
CDR3: CASSVAVEGGSYEQYF

size: .
D: TRBD1
J: TRBJ1-2
V: TRBV7-9
DNA: TGTGCCAGCAGCTCCGGGACAGGGGGCTATGGCTACACCTTC
CDR3: CASSSGTGGYGYTF

size: .
D: .
J: TRBJ2-5
V: TRBV7-9
DNA: TGTGCCAGCAGCTCTAGGACTGGGGGAGAGACCCAGTACTTC
CDR3: CASSSRTGGETQYF

size: .
D: .
J: TRBJ2-1
V: TRBV6-1
DNA: TGTGCCAGCAGCCGTGTACAGGGATTGGGTGAGCAGTTCTTC
CDR3: CASSRVQGLGEQFF